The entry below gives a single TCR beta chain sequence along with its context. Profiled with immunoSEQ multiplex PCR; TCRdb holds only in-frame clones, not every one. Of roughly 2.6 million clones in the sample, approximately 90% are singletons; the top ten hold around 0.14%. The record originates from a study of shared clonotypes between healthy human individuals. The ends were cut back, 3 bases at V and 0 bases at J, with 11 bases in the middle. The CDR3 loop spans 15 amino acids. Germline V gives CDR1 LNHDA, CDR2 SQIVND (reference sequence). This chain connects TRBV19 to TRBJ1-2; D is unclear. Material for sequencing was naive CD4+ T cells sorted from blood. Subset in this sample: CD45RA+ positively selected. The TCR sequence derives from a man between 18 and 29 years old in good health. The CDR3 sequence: CASSIYSAANYGYTF. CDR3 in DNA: TGTGCCAGTAGTATCTACAGCGCTGCTAACTATGGCTACACCTTC.